The source of this TCR beta chain is a study of response to subunit inactivated influenza vaccine (dated by TCRdb to between 2017 and 2018). As for the study more broadly: Deep quantitative T cell receptor repertoire profiling was used in the study to track responses to a trivalent subunit inactivated influenza vaccine. Overall study outcomes, separate from this receptor: It was suggested by the authors that each seasonal influenza vaccination may recruit only a limited number of new T cells.

This clonotype was seen at least ten times. Its antigen remains unidentified. No clone much larger than this one lies a single base away; base qualities are absent. Library generation was performed with RT-PCR. Reads for this sample came from an Illumina HiSeq 2500. TCRdb reworked the public reads: Q25 trimming with fastp, MiXCR clone assembly, productive beta chains retained. For every CDR3 protein sequence, its rows merge into one entry that carries the most common genes and DNA. For this sample there are around 480,000 distinct CDR3 sequences; 9.5% to 12% appear just once. About 12% of the sample is in the top ten clones. Per the publication, the time point label means: 45 days after influenza vaccine administration. The V and J ends are trimmed by 2 bases and 0 bases, leaving 9 bases between them. As encoded in the germline V gene, CDR1 is SGHTA while CDR2 is FQGNSA. The CDR3 goes from the cysteine to the phenylalanine over 15 residues. Only the CDR3 portion is preserved as DNA: 45 bases, with reading frame beginning at the first base.

This specimen consisted of PBMCs from blood, obtained 45 days after vaccination. The sequence was collected from a man aged 50 to 60 who received an inactivated influenza vaccine. Donor details come from another sample of the same person, matched by shared clones. The sequence is built from TRBV7-2 and TRBJ2-3; the D gene is perhaps TRBD2, from 5 matching bases. The DNA reads as follows: TGTGCCAGCAGCTTACCCAGGACTAGCACAGATACGCAGTATTTT. This sequence encodes CASSLPRTSTDTQYF.